The 5 T cell receptor beta chains below were found in one sample sequenced in a study of blood T cell repertoires in COVID-19. Only in-frame clones appear in the TCRdb table, and some are missing; sequencing was by immunoSEQ multiplex PCR. The profile shows some 270,000 clones, around 89% of them singletons. The sequenced material came from peripheral blood. The receptors shown here come from a man aged 25 to 45 with acute or convalescent COVID-19.

This chain joins TRBV18 and TRBJ2-7; 8 bases agree with TRBD1. Germline assignment: CDR1 KGHSH and CDR2 LQKENI. The CDR3 extends over 15 amino acids. Trimming cost V 4 bases and J 3 bases; bases outside gene matches: 8. The CDR3 nucleotides read TGTGCCAGCTCACGCTGGACAGGGTCAATCTACGAGCAGTACTTC. Translation gives CASSRWTGSIYEQYF. Combining the CDR3 with reference TRBV18 and TRBJ2-7 gives the whole variable domain NAGVMQNPRHLVRRRGQEARLRCSPMKGHSHVYWYRQLPEEGLKFMVYLQKENIIDESGMPKERFSAEFPKEGPSILRIQQVVRGDSAAYFCASSRWTGSIYEQYFGPGTRLTVT.

V usage is TRBV19 and J usage is TRBJ2-1; D is perhaps TRBD2 (6 bases). CDR1 and CDR2 from the germline V gene are LNHDA and SQIVND (reference sequence). This CDR3 contains 16 residues. V lost 3 bases and J 4 bases, leaving 16 bases between the germline ends. In nucleotides, the CDR3 is TGTGCCAGTAGTATGGGGGGACTGCCTACTTACAATGAGCAGTTCTTC. Amino acids: CASSMGGLPTYNEQFF.

The genes are TRBV28 and TRBJ1-6; D gene uncertain. Germline V lookup: CDR1 MDHEN, CDR2 SYDVKM. V was clipped by 1 base and J by 9 bases, with 10 bases between them. The CDR3 loop spans 14 amino acids. CDR3 residues: CASSLSGVGSPLHF. As DNA, the CDR3 is TGTGCCAGCAGTTTATCCGGGGTTGGTTCACCCCTCCACTTT.

This clone was seen a few times. This chain links TRBV19 with TRBJ1-5; no firm D call. The V end was cut by 8 bases, the J end by 7 bases, with 21 bases between. This CDR3 spans 15 amino acids. Germline V gives CDR1 LNHDA, CDR2 SQIVND (reference sequence). CDR3 amino acids: CASVPSTGILQPQHF. DNA of the CDR3: TGTGCCAGTGTCCCCAGTACGGGGATCCTCCAGCCCCAGCATTTT.

The V and J genes are TRBV14 and TRBJ1-2, with TRBD1 matching 10 bases. The CDR3 consists of 15 residues. From germline, CDR1 is SGHDN and CDR2 FVKESK. The junction had 9 bases not matched to a gene; V was cut back by 5 bases and J by 6 bases. The CDR3 DNA reads TGTGCCAGCAGCTCTCTTTCCGGGACAGGGGATGGCTACACCTTC. It specifies CASSSLSGTGDGYTF.